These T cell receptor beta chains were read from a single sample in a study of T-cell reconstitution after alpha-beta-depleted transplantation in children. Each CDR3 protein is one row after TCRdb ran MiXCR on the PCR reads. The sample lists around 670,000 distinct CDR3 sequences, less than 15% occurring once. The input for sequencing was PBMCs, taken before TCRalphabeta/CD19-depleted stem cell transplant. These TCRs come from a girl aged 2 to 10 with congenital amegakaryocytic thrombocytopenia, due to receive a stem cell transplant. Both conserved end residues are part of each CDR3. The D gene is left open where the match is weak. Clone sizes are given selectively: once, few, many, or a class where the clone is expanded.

CASSPMDTTQETQYF | TGTGCCAGCAGTCCCATGGACACTACCCAAGAGACCCAGTACTTC | TRBJ2-5 | NA | many | TRBV12-3/TRBV12-4
CASSQWTANTGELFF | TGTGCCAGCAGCCAGTGGACAGCTAACACCGGGGAGCTGTTTTTT | TRBJ2-2 | NA | few | TRBV3-1
CASSPGGQDGYTF | TGCGCCAGCAGCCCAGGGGGCCAGGATGGCTACACCTTC | TRBJ1-2 | TRBD1 | many | TRBV5-1
CSATDDWPEQFF | TGCAGTGCTACCGACGACTGGCCAGAGCAGTTCTTC | TRBJ2-1 | NA | NA | TRBV20-1
CASSLSGDSNQPQHF | TGCGCCAGCAGCTTGTCGGGGGATAGCAATCAGCCCCAGCATTTT | TRBJ1-5 | NA | NA | TRBV5-1
CATTSGGNTGELFF | TGTGCCACTACTTCGGGGGGCAACACCGGGGAGCTGTTTTTT | TRBJ2-2 | NA | many | TRBV28
CASSTFSGSGANVLTF | TGTGCCAGCTCGACCTTTTCTGGTTCTGGGGCCAACGTCCTGACTTTC | TRBJ2-6 | NA | NA | TRBV12-3/TRBV12-4
CASSLDGKANEQFF | TGTGCCAGCAGTTTAGACGGGAAGGCCAATGAGCAGTTCTTC | TRBJ2-1 | NA | few | TRBV12-3/TRBV12-4
CASSFPSGDTDTQYF | TGCGCCAGCAGCTTTCCTAGCGGTGACACAGATACGCAGTATTTT | TRBJ2-3 | TRBD2 | NA | TRBV5-1
CTSSLAGANRYSNQPQHF | TGTACCAGCAGTTTAGCAGGGGCGAATCGGTATAGCAATCAGCCCCAGCATTTT | TRBJ1-5 | NA | NA | TRBV2
CASSEDVTSYEQYF | TGTGCCAGCAGTGAAGACGTGACCTCCTACGAGCAGTACTTC | TRBJ2-7 | NA | many | TRBV2
CATSDPGQEQYF | TGTGCCACCAGTGATCCGGGACAGGAGCAGTACTTC | TRBJ2-7 | TRBD1 | many | TRBV24-1
CASSGRQGFSNEQFF | TGTGCCAGCAGTGGACGACAGGGTTTCAGCAATGAGCAGTTCTTC | TRBJ2-1 | TRBD1 | many | TRBV6-2/TRBV6-3
CATGMELSHEQYF | TGTGCCACCGGAATGGAGTTAAGTCACGAGCAGTACTTC | TRBJ2-7 | NA | NA | TRBV24-1
CASSLPGHGAMGDAFF | TGTGCCAGCAGTCTCCCGGGACACGGGGCGATGGGGGATGCTTTCTTT | TRBJ1-1 | NA | many | TRBV6-2/TRBV6-3
CASSLRQGVTGTTETQYF | TGTGCCAGCAGCTTAAGGCAGGGGGTCACCGGGACTACAGAGACCCAGTACTTC | TRBJ2-5 | NA | many | TRBV5-5
CSARRLAGGPSFGEQFF | TGCAGTGCTAGAAGACTAGCGGGAGGGCCCAGTTTTGGTGAGCAGTTCTTC | TRBJ2-1 | TRBD2 | many | TRBV20-1
CSVGRGAQETQYF | TGCAGCGTTGGACGGGGGGCCCAAGAGACCCAGTACTTC | TRBJ2-5 | NA | few | TRBV29-1
CASSVGWTESTEAFF | TGTGCCAGCAGCGTAGGTTGGACAGAGAGCACTGAAGCTTTCTTT | TRBJ1-1 | NA | many | TRBV9
CASSSRLAGINEQFF | TGTGCCAGCAGCTCACGACTAGCGGGGATCAATGAGCAGTTCTTC | TRBJ2-1 | TRBD2 | NA | TRBV7-8
CASCREGRYEQYF | TGTGCCAGCTGCCGGGAGGGCCGCTACGAGCAGTACTTC | TRBJ2-7 | TRBD2 | NA | TRBV12-3/TRBV12-4
CASGAGPSTDTQYF | TGCGCCAGTGGAGCGGGTCCAAGCACAGATACGCAGTATTTT | TRBJ2-3 | NA | many | TRBV5-1
CASSLARMSYGYTF | TGTGCCAGCAGCTTAGCGCGGATGAGCTATGGCTACACCTTC | TRBJ1-2 | NA | many | TRBV7-8
CASSLPLDTQYF | TGCGCCAGCAGCTTGCCCCTTGATACGCAGTATTTT | TRBJ2-3 | NA | many | TRBV5-1
CSATVARGGRSYEQYF | TGCAGTGCTACGGTCGCGAGGGGCGGGAGGTCCTACGAGCAGTACTTC | TRBJ2-7 | TRBD2 | few | TRBV20-1
CSARDSQTFSYNEQFF | TGCAGTGCTAGGGACTCCCAAACATTCTCCTACAATGAGCAGTTCTTC | TRBJ2-1 | NA | NA | TRBV20-1
CASSQPGLGYSGELFF | TGCGCCAGCAGCCAACCGGGACTAGGTTATTCCGGGGAGCTGTTTTTT | TRBJ2-2 | TRBD2 | NA | TRBV5-1
CASSFTTSQSTDTQYF | TGTGCCAGCAGCTTTACGACGTCTCAGAGCACAGATACGCAGTATTTT | TRBJ2-3 | NA | few | TRBV7-9
CASSLTRGENEQFF | TGCGCCAGCAGCTTGACTCGCGGTGAGAATGAGCAGTTCTTC | TRBJ2-1 | NA | many | TRBV5-1
CASSYSRPVNNEQFF | TGTGCCAGCAGTTACTCCCGGCCCGTCAACAATGAGCAGTTCTTC | TRBJ2-1 | NA | NA | TRBV6-5
CAGGRGEETQYF | TGTGCCGGGGGAAGGGGCGAAGAGACCCAGTACTTC | TRBJ2-5 | NA | NA | TRBV2
CSVEAVIRSGLYEQYF | TGCAGCGTTGAAGCGGTTATTAGGTCTGGTCTTTACGAGCAGTACTTC | TRBJ2-7 | NA | many | TRBV29-1
CASSSGTGVGLSTDTQYF | TGCGCCAGCAGTTCCGGGACAGGGGTTGGTTTGAGCACAGATACGCAGTATTTT | TRBJ2-3 | TRBD1 | NA | TRBV5-1
CSAQASGSPLHF | TGCAGTGCTCAGGCCAGTGGGTCACCCCTCCACTTT | TRBJ1-6 | NA | NA | TRBV20-1
CATSRDRGRAYEQYF | TGTGCCACCAGCAGAGATCGGGGACGTGCCTACGAGCAGTACTTC | TRBJ2-7 | NA | few | TRBV15
CSASQFRGGPRGLHHEQFF | TGCAGTGCTAGTCAATTCCGGGGTGGGCCCCGAGGCTTGCACCATGAGCAGTTCTTC | TRBJ2-1 | NA | many | TRBV20-1
CSALAGDLSGANVLTF | TGCAGTGCGCTAGCGGGGGACCTCTCTGGGGCCAACGTCCTGACTTTC | TRBJ2-6 | TRBD2 | NA | TRBV20-1
CASSSGQGVITNEKLFF | TGTGCCAGCAGCTCGGGACAGGGGGTAATAACTAATGAAAAACTGTTTTTT | TRBJ1-4 | TRBD1 | NA | TRBV7-6
CSGTSLGTSGRYQETQYF | TGCAGTGGAACGTCTTTGGGGACTAGCGGGAGGTACCAAGAGACCCAGTACTTC | TRBJ2-5 | TRBD2 | few | TRBV20-1
CASSLRSLPDTQYF | TGTGCCAGCAGCTTAAGGTCCCTCCCGGATACGCAGTATTTT | TRBJ2-3 | NA | NA | TRBV7-6
CASSFTSGSGEQFF | TGCGCCAGCAGCTTCACTAGCGGGAGTGGTGAGCAGTTCTTC | TRBJ2-1 | TRBD2 | many | TRBV5-1
CASSLDGQKRGNTEAFF | TGCGCCAGCAGCCTCGATGGACAGAAGCGGGGGAACACTGAAGCTTTCTTT | TRBJ1-1 | NA | many | TRBV5-1
CSARGGLSYEQYF | TGCAGTGCTAGAGGGGGACTTTCCTACGAGCAGTACTTC | TRBJ2-7 | NA | many | TRBV20-1
CASSDSQESGMFSYEQYF | TGTGCCAGCAGCGATAGTCAAGAAAGCGGGATGTTCTCCTACGAGCAGTACTTC | TRBJ2-7 | TRBD2 | many | TRBV7-2
CASSLSSGRGQETQYF | TGCGCCAGCAGCTTGTCCAGCGGGAGAGGGCAAGAGACCCAGTACTTC | TRBJ2-5 | TRBD2 | NA | TRBV5-1
CASSVGDTQYF | TGTGCCAGCAGTGTGGGAGATACGCAGTATTTT | TRBJ2-3 | NA | many | TRBV25-1
CAIISGLAGAADTQYF | TGTGCCATCATTTCGGGACTAGCGGGAGCGGCAGATACGCAGTATTTT | TRBJ2-3 | TRBD2 | NA | TRBV10-3
CASSLNSFYGYTF | TGTGCCAGCAGTTTAAACAGCTTCTATGGCTACACCTTC | TRBJ1-2 | NA | NA | TRBV12-3/TRBV12-4